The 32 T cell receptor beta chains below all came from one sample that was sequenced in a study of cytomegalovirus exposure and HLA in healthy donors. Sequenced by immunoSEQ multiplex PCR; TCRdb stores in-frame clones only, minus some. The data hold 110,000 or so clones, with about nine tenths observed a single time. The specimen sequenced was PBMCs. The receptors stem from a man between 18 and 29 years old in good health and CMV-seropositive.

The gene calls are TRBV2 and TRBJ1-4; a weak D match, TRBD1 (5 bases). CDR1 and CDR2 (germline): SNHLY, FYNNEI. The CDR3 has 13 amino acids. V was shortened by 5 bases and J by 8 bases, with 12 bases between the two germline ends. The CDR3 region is CASSQGGREKLFF. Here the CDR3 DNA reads TGTGCCAGCAGTCAGGGAGGCCGCGAAAAACTGTTTTTT.

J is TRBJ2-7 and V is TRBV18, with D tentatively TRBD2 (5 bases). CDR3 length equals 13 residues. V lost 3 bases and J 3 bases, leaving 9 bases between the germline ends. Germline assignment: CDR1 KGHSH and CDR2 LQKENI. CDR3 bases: TGTGCCAGCTCACCGGACTTCTACTACGAGCAGTACTTC. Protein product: CASSPDFYYEQYF.

In DNA, the CDR3 is TGTGCCAGCAGTGAACACGGAGGTCGGGGAAACACCATATATTTT. This codes for CASSEHGGRGNTIYF. V usage is TRBV6-1 and J usage is TRBJ1-3; no definite D call. Trimming removed 2 bases from V and 4 bases from J, with 12 bases in between. There are 15 residues in the CDR3. CDR1 is MNHNS and CDR2 is SASEGT in the germline V gene.

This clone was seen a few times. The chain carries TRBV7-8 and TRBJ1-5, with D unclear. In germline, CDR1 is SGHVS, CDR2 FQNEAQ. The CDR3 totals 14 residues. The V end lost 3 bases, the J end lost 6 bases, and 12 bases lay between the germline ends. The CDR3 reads CASSFGGGGQPQHF. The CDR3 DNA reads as TGTGCCAGCAGCTTTGGTGGTGGAGGTCAGCCCCAGCATTTT.

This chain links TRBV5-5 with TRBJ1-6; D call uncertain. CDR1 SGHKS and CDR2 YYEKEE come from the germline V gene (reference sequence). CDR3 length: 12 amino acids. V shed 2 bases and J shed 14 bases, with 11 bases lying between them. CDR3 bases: TGTGCCAGCAGCTTAAGTTCCCTATCCCTCCACTTT. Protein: CASSLSSLSLHF.

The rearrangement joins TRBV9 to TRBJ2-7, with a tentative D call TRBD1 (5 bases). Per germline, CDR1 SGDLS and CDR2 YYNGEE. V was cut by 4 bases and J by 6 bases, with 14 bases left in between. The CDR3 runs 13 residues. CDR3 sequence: CASSRSPQGEQYF. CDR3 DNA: TGTGCCAGCAGCCGATCGCCCCAGGGCGAGCAGTACTTC.

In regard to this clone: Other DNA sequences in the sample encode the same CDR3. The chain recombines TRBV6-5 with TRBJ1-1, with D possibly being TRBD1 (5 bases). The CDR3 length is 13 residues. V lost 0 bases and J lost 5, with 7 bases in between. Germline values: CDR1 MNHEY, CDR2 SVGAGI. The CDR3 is CASSYSAGTEAFF. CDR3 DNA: TGTGCCAGCAGTTACTCGGCAGGGACTGAAGCTTTCTTT.

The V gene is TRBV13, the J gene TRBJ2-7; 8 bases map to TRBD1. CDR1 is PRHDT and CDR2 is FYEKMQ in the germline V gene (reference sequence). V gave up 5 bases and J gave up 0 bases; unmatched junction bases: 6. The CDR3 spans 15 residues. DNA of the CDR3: TGTGCCAGCAGCAAACGGGACAGGACCTCCTACGAGCAGTACTTC. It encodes CASSKRDRTSYEQYF.

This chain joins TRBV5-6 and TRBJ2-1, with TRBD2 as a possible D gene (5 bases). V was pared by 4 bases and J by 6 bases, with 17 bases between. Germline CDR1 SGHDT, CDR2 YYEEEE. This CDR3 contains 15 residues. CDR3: CASSGRALDGNEQFF. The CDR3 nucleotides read TGTGCCAGCAGCGGGCGGGCTTTGGACGGCAATGAGCAGTTCTTC.

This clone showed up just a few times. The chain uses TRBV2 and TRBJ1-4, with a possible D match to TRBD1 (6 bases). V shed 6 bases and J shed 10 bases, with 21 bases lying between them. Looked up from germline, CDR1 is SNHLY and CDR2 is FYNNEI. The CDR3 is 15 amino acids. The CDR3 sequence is CASRDTGTSTGKLFF. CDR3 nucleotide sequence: TGTGCCAGCAGGGATACAGGGACCTCAACCGGAAAACTGTTTTTT.

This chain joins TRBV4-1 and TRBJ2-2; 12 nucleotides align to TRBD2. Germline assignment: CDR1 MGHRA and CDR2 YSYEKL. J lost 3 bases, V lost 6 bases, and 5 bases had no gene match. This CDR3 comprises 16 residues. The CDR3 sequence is CASRGLAGTYTGELFF. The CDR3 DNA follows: TGCGCCAGCAGAGGACTAGCGGGGACCTACACCGGGGAGCTGTTTTTT.

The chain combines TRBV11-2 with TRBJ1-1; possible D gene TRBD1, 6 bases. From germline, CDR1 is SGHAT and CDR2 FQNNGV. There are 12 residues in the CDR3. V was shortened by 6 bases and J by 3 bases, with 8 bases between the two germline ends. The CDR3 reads CASRKGDTEAFF. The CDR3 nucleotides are TGTGCCAGCAGAAAGGGGGACACTGAAGCTTTCTTT.

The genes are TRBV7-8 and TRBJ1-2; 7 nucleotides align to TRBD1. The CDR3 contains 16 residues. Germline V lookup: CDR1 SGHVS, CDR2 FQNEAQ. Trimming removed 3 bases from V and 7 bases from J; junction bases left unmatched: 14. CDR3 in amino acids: CASSFGSRGGRGGYTF. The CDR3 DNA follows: TGTGCCAGCAGCTTCGGGTCGCGAGGGGGCCGAGGTGGCTACACCTTC.

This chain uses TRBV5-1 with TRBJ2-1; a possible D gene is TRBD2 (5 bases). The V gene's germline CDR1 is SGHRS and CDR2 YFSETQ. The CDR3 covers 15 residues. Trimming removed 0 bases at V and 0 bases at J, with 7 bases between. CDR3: CASSLGGSSYNEQFF. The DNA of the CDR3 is TGCGCCAGCAGCTTGGGTGGGAGCTCCTACAATGAGCAGTTCTTC.

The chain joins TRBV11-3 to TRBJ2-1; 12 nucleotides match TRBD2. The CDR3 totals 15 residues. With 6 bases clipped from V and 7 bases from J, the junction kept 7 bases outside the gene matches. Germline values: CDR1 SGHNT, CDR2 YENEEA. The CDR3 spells CASRNGTSGPNEQFF. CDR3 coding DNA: TGTGCCAGCAGAAACGGGACTAGCGGGCCGAATGAGCAGTTCTTC. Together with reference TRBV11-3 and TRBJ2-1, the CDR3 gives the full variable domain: EAGVVQSPRYKIIEKKQPVAFWCNPISGHNTLYWYLQNLGQGPELLIRYENEEAVDDSQLPKDRFSAERLKGVDSTLKIQPAELGDSAVYLCASRNGTSGPNEQFFGPGTRLTVL.

The DNA of the CDR3 is TGTGCCAGCAGCTTAGGGAGGGCCTCCCAAGAGACCCAGTACTTC. This encodes CASSLGRASQETQYF. This chain joins TRBV7-8 and TRBJ2-5; a possible D gene is TRBD2 (6 bases). The CDR3 is made up of 15 amino acids. The V end was cut by 1 base, the J end by 1 base, with 10 bases between. Germline values: CDR1 SGHVS, CDR2 FQNEAQ.

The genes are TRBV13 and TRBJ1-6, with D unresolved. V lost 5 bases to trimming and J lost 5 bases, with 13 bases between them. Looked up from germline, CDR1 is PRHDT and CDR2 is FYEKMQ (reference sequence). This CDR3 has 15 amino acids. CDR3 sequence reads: CASSPRPANNSPLHF. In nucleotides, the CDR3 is TGTGCCAGCAGCCCCCGCCCAGCGAATAATTCACCCCTCCACTTT.

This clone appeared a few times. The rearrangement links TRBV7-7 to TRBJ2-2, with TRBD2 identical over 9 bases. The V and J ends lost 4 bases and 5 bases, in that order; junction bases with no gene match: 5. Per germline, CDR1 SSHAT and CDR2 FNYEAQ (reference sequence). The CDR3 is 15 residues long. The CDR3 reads CASSSAGGRTGELFF. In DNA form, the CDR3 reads TGTGCCAGCAGCTCTGCGGGGGGGAGAACCGGGGAGCTGTTTTTT.

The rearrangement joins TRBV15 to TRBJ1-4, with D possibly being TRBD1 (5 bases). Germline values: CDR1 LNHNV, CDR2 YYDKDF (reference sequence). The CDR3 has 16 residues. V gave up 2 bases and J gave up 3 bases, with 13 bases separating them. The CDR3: CATSRSPGGSNEKLFF. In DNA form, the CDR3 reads TGTGCCACCAGCAGATCCCCCGGGGGGTCTAATGAAAAACTGTTTTTT.

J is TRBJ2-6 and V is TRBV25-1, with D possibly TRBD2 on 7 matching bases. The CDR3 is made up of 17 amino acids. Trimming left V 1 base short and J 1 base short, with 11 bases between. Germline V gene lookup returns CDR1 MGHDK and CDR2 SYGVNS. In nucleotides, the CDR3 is TGTGCCAGCAGTGAATTGGGGGGGCGGTCTGGGGCCAACGTCCTGACTTTC. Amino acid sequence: CASSELGGRSGANVLTF.

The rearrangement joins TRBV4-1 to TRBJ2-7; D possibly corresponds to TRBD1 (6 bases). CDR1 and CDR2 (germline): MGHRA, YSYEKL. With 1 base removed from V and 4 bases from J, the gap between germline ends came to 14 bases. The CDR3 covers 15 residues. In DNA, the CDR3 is TGCGCCAGCAGCCAAGGGACAGCCCTAGGGTACGAGCAGTACTTC. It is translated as CASSQGTALGYEQYF.

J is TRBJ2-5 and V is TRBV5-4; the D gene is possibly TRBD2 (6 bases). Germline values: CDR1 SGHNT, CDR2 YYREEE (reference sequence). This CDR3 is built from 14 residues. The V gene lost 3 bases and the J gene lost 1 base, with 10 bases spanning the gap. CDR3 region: CASSSNGGQETQYF. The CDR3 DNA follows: TGTGCCAGCAGCTCTAACGGGGGCCAAGAGACCCAGTACTTC.

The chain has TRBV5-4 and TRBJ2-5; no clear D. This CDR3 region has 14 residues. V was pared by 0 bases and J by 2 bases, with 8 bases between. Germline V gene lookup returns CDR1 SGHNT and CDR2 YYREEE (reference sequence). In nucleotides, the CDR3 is TGTGCCAGCAGCTTGGTTGAGAATCAAGAGACCCAGTACTTC. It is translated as CASSLVENQETQYF.

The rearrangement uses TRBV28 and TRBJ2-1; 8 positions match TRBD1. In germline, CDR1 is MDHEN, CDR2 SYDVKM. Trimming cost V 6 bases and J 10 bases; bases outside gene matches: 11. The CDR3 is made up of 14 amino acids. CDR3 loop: CASRETTGADEQFF. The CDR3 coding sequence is TGTGCCAGCAGAGAAACGACAGGGGCGGACGAGCAGTTCTTC.

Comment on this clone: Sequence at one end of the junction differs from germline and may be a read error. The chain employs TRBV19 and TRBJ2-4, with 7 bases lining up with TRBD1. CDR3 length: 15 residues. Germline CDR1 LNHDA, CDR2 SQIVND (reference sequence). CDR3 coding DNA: TGTGCCAGTAGTCTAGAGGGGGCAGCCAAAAACATTCAGTACTTC. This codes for CASSLEGAAKNIQYF.

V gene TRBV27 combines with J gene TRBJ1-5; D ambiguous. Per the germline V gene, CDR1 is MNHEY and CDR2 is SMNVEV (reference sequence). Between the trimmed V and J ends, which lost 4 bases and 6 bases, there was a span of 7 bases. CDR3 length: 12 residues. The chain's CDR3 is CASSSVGQPQHF. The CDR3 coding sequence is TGTGCCAGCAGTTCAGTTGGTCAGCCCCAGCATTTT.

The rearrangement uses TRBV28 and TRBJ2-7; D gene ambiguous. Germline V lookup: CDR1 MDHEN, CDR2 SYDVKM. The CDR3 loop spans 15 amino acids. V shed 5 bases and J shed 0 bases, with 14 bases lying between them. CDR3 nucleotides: TGTGCCAGCAGTCCTACAGCCCCCTCCTCCTACGAGCAGTACTTC. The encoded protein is CASSPTAPSSYEQYF.

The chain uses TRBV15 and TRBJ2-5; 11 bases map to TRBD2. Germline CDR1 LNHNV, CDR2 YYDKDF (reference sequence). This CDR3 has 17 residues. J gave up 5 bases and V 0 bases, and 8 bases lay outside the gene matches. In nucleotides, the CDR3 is TGTGCCACCAGCAGAGAACTCCCGACTAGCGGGGTTGAGACCCAGTACTTC. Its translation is CATSRELPTSGVETQYF.

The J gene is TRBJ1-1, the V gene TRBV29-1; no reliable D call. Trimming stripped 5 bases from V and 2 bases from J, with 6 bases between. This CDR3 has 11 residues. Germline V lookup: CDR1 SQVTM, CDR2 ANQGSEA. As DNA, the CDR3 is TGCAGCGTTCGGGAAAACACTGAAGCTTTCTTT. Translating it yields CSVRENTEAFF. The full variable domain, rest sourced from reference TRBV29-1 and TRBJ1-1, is SAVISQKPSRDICQRGTSLTIQCQVDSQVTMMFWYRQQPGQSLTLIATANQGSEATYESGFVIDKFPISRPNLTFSTLTVSNMSPEDSSIYLCSVRENTEAFFGQGTRLTVV.

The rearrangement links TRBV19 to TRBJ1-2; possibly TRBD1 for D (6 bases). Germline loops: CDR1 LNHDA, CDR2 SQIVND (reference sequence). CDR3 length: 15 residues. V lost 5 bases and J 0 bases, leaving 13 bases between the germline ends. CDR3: CASSLGPGANYGYTF. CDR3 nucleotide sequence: TGTGCCAGTAGTCTGGGACCAGGGGCTAACTATGGCTACACCTTC.

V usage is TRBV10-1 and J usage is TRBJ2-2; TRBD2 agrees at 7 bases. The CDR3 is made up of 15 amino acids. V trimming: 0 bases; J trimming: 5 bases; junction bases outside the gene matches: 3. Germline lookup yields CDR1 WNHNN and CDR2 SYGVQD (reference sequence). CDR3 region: CASSESGRETGELFF. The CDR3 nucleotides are TGCGCCAGCAGTGAGTCCGGGCGGGAGACCGGGGAGCTGTTTTTT.

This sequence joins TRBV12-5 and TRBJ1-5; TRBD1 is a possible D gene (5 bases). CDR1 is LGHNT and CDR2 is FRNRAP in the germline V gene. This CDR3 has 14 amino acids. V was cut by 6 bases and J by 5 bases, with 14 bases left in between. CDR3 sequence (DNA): TGTGCTAGTGGCCATCAGGGAACTTATCAGCCCCAGCATTTT. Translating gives CASGHQGTYQPQHF. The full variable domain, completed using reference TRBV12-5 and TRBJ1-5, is DARVTQTPRHKVTEMGQEVTMRCQPILGHNTVFWYRQTMMQGLELLAYFRNRAPLDDSGMPKDRFSAEMPDATLATLKIQPSEPRDSAVYFCASGHQGTYQPQHFGDGTRLSIL.